The 13 T cell receptor beta chains below were found in one sample sequenced in a study of blood T cell repertoires in COVID-19 (dated by TCRdb to about 2020). The library was made by the immunoSEQ multiplex PCR assay. Drawn from immuneACCESS, this table holds only the in-frame rearrangements with V and J called that TCRdb kept. Clones are partly lost; checked studies trace under half to an unresolved V gene and leave the rest unexplained. The sample table holds 160,000 or so clones, of which 75% to 90% were seen once. More than 2% of the sample is taken by the ten largest. The specimen was peripheral blood. Source of these receptors: an older woman with acute or convalescent COVID-19.

For this clone: Compared with germline, one end of the junction differs, possibly owing to a read error. This chain links TRBV3-1 (or the pseudogene TRBV3-2) with TRBJ2-1; 10 bases line up with TRBD2. Germline lookup yields CDR1 LGHDT and CDR2 YNNKEL (reference sequence). The CDR3 runs to 14 residues. Here the CDR3 DNA reads TGTGCCAGCAGCCAAGAAGGAGCGGGGGGGCGATCCGTCTTC. It translates to CASSQEGAGGRSVF.

CDR3 loop: CASSLDLASTGELFF. The CDR3 DNA reads as TGTGCCAGCAGCTTAGATCTGGCTAGCACCGGGGAGCTGTTTTTT. The V call is TRBV7-9, the J call TRBJ2-2; D unresolved. The CDR3 loop spans 15 amino acids. The V end was cut by 1 base, the J end by 4 bases, with 10 bases between. Germline lookup yields CDR1 SEHNR and CDR2 FQNEAQ (reference sequence).

CDR3 protein: CASSYVSSSETQYF. The CDR3 DNA reads as TGTGCCAGCAGTTACGTTTCTAGCTCAGAGACCCAGTACTTC. The V and J genes are TRBV6-6 and TRBJ2-5, with a tentative D call TRBD2 (5 bases). The CDR3 has 14 amino acids. Trimming took off 2 bases at V and 4 bases at J, with 11 bases between the two ends. Germline CDR1 is MNHNY and CDR2 is SVGAGI (reference sequence).

The rearrangement uses TRBV24-1 and TRBJ2-5, with 10 bases lining up with TRBD2. After removal of 1 base from V and 5 bases from J, the junction contained 6 bases not matched to a gene. CDR3 size: 16 residues. CDR1 KGHDR and CDR2 SFDVKD come from the germline V gene. CDR3 nucleotide sequence: TGTGCCACCAGTGATTTTGGAGCGGGGGGGCGGGAGACCCAGTACTTC. Its translation: CATSDFGAGGRETQYF.

The V call is TRBV12-3 or TRBV12-4, the J call TRBJ2-7, with D perhaps TRBD1 (5 bases). This CDR3 contains 12 residues. The V and J ends lost 2 bases and 7 bases respectively, with 9 bases between them. This chain's CDR3 is CASSLRQLEQYF. The DNA for the CDR3 is TGTGCCAGCAGTTTACGACAGCTTGAGCAGTACTTC.

The table lists this clone with many counts. Other nucleotide sequences in the sample specify the same CDR3. The chain has TRBV19 and TRBJ1-5; possibly TRBD1 for D (5 bases). This CDR3 is built from 13 residues. V gave up 5 bases and J gave up 5 bases, with 10 bases separating them. The germline CDR1 and CDR2 sequences are LNHDA and SQIVND (reference sequence). CDR3: CASSVAGHQPQHF. DNA of the CDR3: TGTGCCAGTAGTGTTGCGGGGCATCAGCCCCAGCATTTT. Filled out from reference TRBV19 and TRBJ1-5, the complete variable domain reads DGGITQSPKYLFRKEGQNVTLSCEQNLNHDAMYWYRQDPGQGLRLIYYSQIVNDFQKGDIAEGYSVSREKKESFPLTVTSAQKNPTAFYLCASSVAGHQPQHFGDGTRLSIL.

The gene calls are TRBV7-6 and TRBJ1-3; possible D gene TRBD1, 6 bases. Trimming took 6 bases from V and 0 from J, leaving 12 bases between them. Germline loops: CDR1 SGHVS, CDR2 FNYEAQ. The length of the CDR3 is 15 residues. CDR3 amino acids: CASRQDSTSGNTIYF. In DNA, the CDR3 is TGTGCCAGCAGACAGGACAGCACCTCTGGAAACACCATATATTTT.

This clone has more than one count but fewer than ten. The V gene is TRBV12-3 or TRBV12-4, the J gene TRBJ2-7, with 8 bases identical to TRBD2. J gave up 5 bases and V 6 bases, and 6 bases lay outside the gene matches. CDR3 length equals 13 residues. This CDR3 is CASSRTSLHEQYF. CDR3 nucleotide sequence: TGTGCCAGCAGCCGGACTAGCCTCCACGAGCAGTACTTC.

This clone has only a few counts. The chain joins TRBV19 to TRBJ2-5; 8 bases are shared with TRBD1. Trimming took 3 bases from V and 4 from J; bases not matched to a gene: 7. Germline lookup yields CDR1 LNHDA and CDR2 SQIVND (reference sequence). The CDR3 sequence is 15 residues long. The CDR3 region is CASSITGGRGETQYF. The CDR3 nucleotides are TGTGCCAGTAGTATTACAGGGGGGCGTGGAGAGACCCAGTACTTC.

For the CDR3, the DNA is TGCGCCAGCTCGAACCGGGCTAGCGGGGGGCACAATGAGCAGTTCTTC. It is translated as CASSNRASGGHNEQFF. The chain is built from TRBV10-2 and TRBJ2-1, with TRBD2 matching over 11 bases. The germline CDR1 and CDR2 sequences are WSHSY and SAAADI. J gave up 5 bases and V 8 bases, and 11 bases lay outside the gene matches. This CDR3 has 16 amino acids.

This chain joins TRBV7-9 and TRBJ2-3; the match to TRBD2 covers 11 bases. The germline CDR1 and CDR2 sequences are SEHNR and FQNEAQ (reference sequence). Losses at the gene ends were 5 bases for V and 4 bases for J; bases not matched to a gene: 5. The length of the CDR3 is 15 residues. The CDR3 spells CASSPLAGGPDTQYF. The CDR3 DNA reads as TGTGCCAGCAGCCCGCTAGCGGGGGGACCAGATACGCAGTATTTT.

The CDR3 reads CSASGGPTISYTF. The CDR3 DNA reads TGCAGTGCTAGTGGGGGCCCGACCATCAGCTACACCTTC. The chain couples TRBV20-1 to TRBJ1-2; D perhaps matches TRBD1 (6 bases). The germline V gene has CDR1 DFQATT and CDR2 SNEGSKA (reference sequence). V dropped 3 bases and J dropped 9 bases, with 17 bases sitting between them. The CDR3 is 13 residues long.

The chain combines TRBV3-1 (or the pseudogene TRBV3-2) with TRBJ2-3; D unresolved. CDR3 size: 13 residues. V was trimmed by 0 bases and J by 7 bases, leaving 8 bases between them. CDR1 is LGHDT and CDR2 is YNNKEL in the germline V gene (reference sequence). CDR3 sequence reads: CASSQERSNTQYF. CDR3 in DNA: TGTGCCAGCAGCCAAGAGCGATCAAATACGCAGTATTTT.